This T cell receptor beta chain was captured in a study of blood T cells in healthy people across ages. With respect to this clonotype: Its antigen remains unknown.

The use of a sample-barcoded 5' primer and a J-beta primer mix characterized a second PCR of about 7 to 12 cycles. TCRdb used MiXCR to reprocess the 5' RACE reads, holding one entry per CDR3 protein. The table lists about 1,400,000 distinct CDR3 sequences, about 43% of them singletons. The donors, aged about 6 to 90, were healthy Caucasians from Russia. For every donor, a draw yielded around 10 milliliters of peripheral blood. Study-wide findings and caveats: TCR beta diversity, measured per million T cells, fell in a roughly linear way with age.

Germline V gene sequence: CDR1 SEHNR, CDR2 FQNEAQ (reference sequence). CDR3 length equals 15 residues. V lost 5 bases and J 1 base, leaving 14 bases between the germline ends. This TCR derives from a woman younger than 35 in good health. The sequenced sample was blood. V and J are TRBV7-9 and TRBJ1-1; D ambiguous. The chain's CDR3 is CASSAQQLTNTEAFF. DNA for the CDR3: TGTGCCAGCAGCGCCCAGCAACTCACGAACACTGAAGCTTTCTTT.